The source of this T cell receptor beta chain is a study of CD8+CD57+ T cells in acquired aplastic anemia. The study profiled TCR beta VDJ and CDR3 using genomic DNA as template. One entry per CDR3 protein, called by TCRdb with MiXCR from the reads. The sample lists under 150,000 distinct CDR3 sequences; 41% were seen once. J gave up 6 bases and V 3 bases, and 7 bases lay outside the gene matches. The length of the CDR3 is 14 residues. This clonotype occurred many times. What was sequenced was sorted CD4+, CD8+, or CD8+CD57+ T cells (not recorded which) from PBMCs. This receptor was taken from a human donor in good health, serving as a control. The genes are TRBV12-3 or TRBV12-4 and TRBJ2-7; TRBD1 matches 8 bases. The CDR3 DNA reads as TGTGCCAGCAGTTTGGCGGACAGGGTAAGCGAGCAGTACTTC. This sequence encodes CASSLADRVSEQYF.